These 26 T cell receptor beta chains were all obtained from the same sample, sequenced in a study of blood T cell repertoires in COVID-19. Only in-frame clones appear in the TCRdb table, and some are missing; sequencing was by immunoSEQ multiplex PCR. In the table there are about 170,000 clones, 90% of which are singletons. The sequenced sample consisted of peripheral blood. The receptors here all came from a man aged 45-65 years with acute or convalescent COVID-19.

The DNA of the CDR3 is TGTGCCAGCAGCTTGGCACAGGTGAACACTGAAGCTTTCTTT. It specifies CASSLAQVNTEAFF. The rearrangement joins TRBV5-6 to TRBJ1-1, with D perhaps TRBD1 (5 bases). Germline V lookup: CDR1 SGHDT, CDR2 YYEEEE. V gave up 0 bases and J gave up 0 bases, with 6 bases separating them. The CDR3 is 14 residues long.

This clone has a single count. The chain has TRBV11-2 and TRBJ2-1, with D hard to call. Between the trimmed V and J ends, which lost 7 bases and 8 bases, there was a span of 18 bases. Looked up from germline, CDR1 is SGHAT and CDR2 is FQNNGV. CDR3 size: 14 residues. The DNA for the CDR3 is TGTGCCAGCACCCCGGCCGGAGCGTTGGATGAGCAGTTCTTC. Encoded protein: CASTPAGALDEQFF.

On this clone: This same CDR3 is encoded by further DNA sequences in the sample. This rearrangement joins TRBV19 to TRBJ1-1; TRBD1 might be the D (5 bases). V lost 2 bases to trimming and J lost 3 bases, with 7 bases between them. CDR1 LNHDA and CDR2 SQIVND come from the germline V gene (reference sequence). There are 13 residues in the CDR3. The CDR3 bases are TGTGCCAGTAGTATAACAGGATACACTGAAGCTTTCTTT. Residues: CASSITGYTEAFF. The full variable domain, with the rest looked up from reference TRBV19 and TRBJ1-1, is DGGITQSPKYLFRKEGQNVTLSCEQNLNHDAMYWYRQDPGQGLRLIYYSQIVNDFQKGDIAEGYSVSREKKESFPLTVTSAQKNPTAFYLCASSITGYTEAFFGQGTRLTVV.

The V gene is TRBV27, the J gene TRBJ1-5; no definite D call. CDR3 length equals 15 residues. CDR1 and CDR2 from the germline V gene are MNHEY and SMNVEV (reference sequence). The V and J ends lost 6 bases and 0 bases respectively, with 12 bases between them. Written as DNA, the CDR3 is TGTGCCAGCAGCAAGACTGGTTATAGCAATCAGCCCCAGCATTTT. Translation gives CASSKTGYSNQPQHF.

The genes are TRBV2 and TRBJ2-6; 10 nucleotides match TRBD1. The junction had 4 bases not matched to a gene; V was cut back by 4 bases and J by 4 bases. CDR3 size: 16 residues. Germline CDR1 is SNHLY and CDR2 is FYNNEI. Here the CDR3 DNA reads TGTGCCAGCAGTGGGACAGGGGGGATGGGGGCCAACGTCCTGACTTTC. Translated, it gives CASSGTGGMGANVLTF. Full variable domain (outside the CDR3, taken from reference TRBV2 and TRBJ2-6): EPEVTQTPSHQVTQMGQEVILRCVPISNHLYFYWYRQILGQKVEFLVSFYNNEISEKSEIFDDQFSVERPDGSNFTLKIRSTKLEDSAMYFCASSGTGGMGANVLTFGAGSRLTVL.

The genes are TRBV7-2 and TRBJ1-2; TRBD1 matches at 9 bases. CDR1 SGHTA and CDR2 FQGNSA come from the germline V gene. The length of the CDR3 is 15 residues. The ends lost 5 bases at V and 4 bases at J; junction bases unmatched: 8. The chain's CDR3 is CASSRSGQGSYGYTF. CDR3 coding DNA: TGTGCCAGCAGCCGTTCAGGACAGGGGAGCTATGGCTACACCTTC.

The gene calls are TRBV18 and TRBJ2-1, with 7 bases fitting TRBD1. Germline loops: CDR1 KGHSH, CDR2 LQKENI. V dropped 0 bases and J dropped 4; count of bases not matched to a gene: 6. The CDR3 is 16 residues long. CDR3 bases: TGTGCCAGCTCACCACCTGAGGGGGCCGTTTACAATGAGCAGTTCTTC. This codes for CASSPPEGAVYNEQFF. Full variable domain (missing parts from reference TRBV18 and TRBJ2-1): NAGVMQNPRHLVRRRGQEARLRCSPMKGHSHVYWYRQLPEEGLKFMVYLQKENIIDESGMPKERFSAEFPKEGPSILRIQQVVRGDSAAYFCASSPPEGAVYNEQFFGPGTRLTVL.

The chain uses TRBV2 and TRBJ2-7; no clear D. The CDR3 consists of 11 residues. Between the trimmed V and J ends, which lost 6 bases and 0 bases, there was a span of 3 bases. Germline CDR1 reads SNHLY; CDR2 reads FYNNEI. In DNA form, the CDR3 reads TGTGCCAGCAGCAGCTCCTACGAGCAGTACTTC. Translation gives CASSSSYEQYF. Together with reference TRBV2 and TRBJ2-7, the CDR3 gives the full variable domain: EPEVTQTPSHQVTQMGQEVILRCVPISNHLYFYWYRQILGQKVEFLVSFYNNEISEKSEIFDDQFSVERPDGSNFTLKIRSTKLEDSAMYFCASSSSYEQYFGPGTRLTVT.

CDR3 nucleotides: TGTGCCAGCAGTTACGGCGGGGGCTCCCAAGGGTTCGAGCAGTACTTC. As protein: CASSYGGGSQGFEQYF. The chain is built from TRBV6-6 and TRBJ2-7, with D tentatively TRBD2 (7 bases). The V gene lost 2 bases and the J gene lost 6 bases, with 20 bases spanning the gap. Germline V gene lookup returns CDR1 MNHNY and CDR2 SVGAGI (reference sequence). This CDR3 has 16 residues.

The CDR3 DNA follows: TGTGCCAGCAGCTTAGGGGACAGGGGAGAGACTGAAGCTTTCTTT. Amino acid sequence: CASSLGDRGETEAFF. This chain joins TRBV7-9 and TRBJ1-1, with 10 bases identical to TRBD1. CDR1 is SEHNR, CDR2 FQNEAQ, per germline (reference sequence). The J segment lost 5 bases and the V segment lost 1 base, leaving 4 bases of the junction unmatched. CDR3 length equals 15 residues.

The V and J genes are TRBV5-4 and TRBJ2-1; 9 bases match TRBD2. With V trimmed by 2 bases and J by 7 bases, 22 bases remained unmatched. Per the germline V gene, CDR1 is SGHNT and CDR2 is YYREEE (reference sequence). The CDR3 contains 20 residues. CDR3 amino acids: CASSFYGLSRRGGFRNEQFF. The CDR3 region has the DNA TGTGCCAGCAGCTTTTACGGGTTGAGTAGGCGGGGGGGCTTCCGGAATGAGCAGTTCTTC.

CDR3 sequence reads: CASSYGQGYEQFF. The DNA of the CDR3 is TGTGCCAGCAGCTATGGGCAGGGATATGAGCAGTTCTTC. The chain recombines TRBV7-2 with TRBJ2-1, with D possibly matching TRBD1 (5 bases). In germline, CDR1 is SGHTA, CDR2 FQGNSA. The CDR3 contains 13 residues. V was pared by 4 bases and J by 8 bases, with 12 bases between.

This chain links TRBV19 with TRBJ2-6; 10 bases are a match to TRBD1. The CDR3 is 15 amino acids. CDR1 is LNHDA and CDR2 is SQIVND in the germline V gene (reference sequence). V shed 11 bases and J 1 base; nucleotides not matched to a gene: 5. The CDR3: CAVGTGVSGANVLTF. The CDR3 DNA reads as TGTGCCGTCGGGACAGGGGTATCTGGGGCCAACGTCCTGACTTTC.

The chain has TRBV19 and TRBJ1-2, with 9 bases lining up with TRBD1. Losses at the gene ends were 7 bases for V and 8 bases for J; bases not matched to a gene: 11. Per germline, CDR1 LNHDA and CDR2 SQIVND (reference sequence). The CDR3 extends over 14 amino acids. Written as DNA, the CDR3 is TGTGCCAGTACCGGGGACAGGGAATGGGGGGGCTACACCTTC. It yields the protein CASTGDREWGGYTF.

The chain has TRBV19 and TRBJ2-2; 8 bases are shared with TRBD1. This CDR3 contains 15 residues. The germline CDR1 and CDR2 sequences are LNHDA and SQIVND (reference sequence). CDR3: CVTRVTGARTGELFF. As DNA, the CDR3 is TGTGTCACCCGCGTGACAGGGGCGCGCACCGGGGAGCTGTTTTTT.

The chain uses TRBV6-5 and TRBJ1-1; maybe TRBD1 (6 bases). CDR1 is MNHEY and CDR2 is SVGAGI in the germline V gene. The V end was cut by 4 bases, the J end by 7 bases, with 16 bases between. The CDR3 loop spans 14 amino acids. The CDR3 DNA sequence: TGTGCCAGCAGTTTCGGGGGGCCCCGGGGTGAAGCTTTCTTT. It specifies CASSFGGPRGEAFF.

The chain combines TRBV23-1 with TRBJ2-1, with 11 bases fitting TRBD1. TRBV23-1 is designated an ORF whose function remains uncertain. This CDR3 contains 13 residues. CDR3 sequence (DNA): TGCGCTGGGACAGGGGGAACCTACAATGAGCAGTTCTTC. Residues: CAGTGGTYNEQFF.

The rearrangement joins TRBV5-4 to TRBJ2-3; D perhaps matches TRBD1 (5 bases). Germline values: CDR1 SGHNT, CDR2 YYREEE (reference sequence). V shed 2 bases and J shed 0 bases, with 10 bases lying between them. The CDR3 has 15 amino acids. The CDR3, as DNA: TGTGCCAGCAGCTTAGGGGTAGGAAGCACAGATACGCAGTATTTT. Translating gives CASSLGVGSTDTQYF.

The chain combines TRBV7-9 with TRBJ1-4, with D perhaps TRBD1 (5 bases). Germline CDR1 is SEHNR and CDR2 is FQNEAQ (reference sequence). CDR3 length: 16 amino acids. V was pared by 1 base and J by 8 bases, with 17 bases between. The CDR3 DNA is TGTGCCAGCAGCTTAGGAGGCAGGGTGGCCCGAGAAAAACTGTTTTTT. It yields the protein CASSLGGRVAREKLFF.

About this clone: The identical CDR3 is also encoded by other nucleotide sequences in the sample. The V call is TRBV7-2, the J call TRBJ2-1; D unclear. In germline, CDR1 is SGHTA, CDR2 FQGNSA. Trimming pared 1 base from V and 0 bases from J, leaving 7 bases between. This CDR3 contains 15 residues. CDR3 nucleotide sequence: TGTGCCAGCAGCTTAGACTGGAGCTCCTACAATGAGCAGTTCTTC. This encodes CASSLDWSSYNEQFF. Based on the CDR3 plus reference TRBV7-2 and TRBJ2-1, the full variable domain is GAGVSQSPSNKVTEKGKDVELRCDPISGHTALYWYRQSLGQGLEFLIYFQGNSAPDKSGLPSDRFSAERTGGSVSTLTIQRTQQEDSAVYLCASSLDWSSYNEQFFGPGTRLTVL.

This clone has more than one count but fewer than ten. The rearrangement uses TRBV27 and TRBJ1-2, with D possibly matching TRBD1 (6 bases). This CDR3 has 14 amino acids. The V end was cut by 4 bases, the J end by 4 bases, with 13 bases between. Per germline, CDR1 MNHEY and CDR2 SMNVEV (reference sequence). For the CDR3, the DNA is TGTGCCAGCAGTTCCAGGGGTCGAGGCTATGGCTACACCTTC. This sequence encodes CASSSRGRGYGYTF.

This rearrangement joins TRBV5-1 to TRBJ2-7; TRBD1 aligns across 8 bases. This CDR3 is built from 15 residues. V lost 2 bases and J lost 3; bases outside the gene matches: 7. CDR1 and CDR2 (germline): SGHRS, YFSETQ. DNA for the CDR3: TGCGCCAGCAGCTTAGAGACAGGGGTCGGCTACGAGCAGTACTTC. Translated: CASSLETGVGYEQYF.

This clone is a singleton in its sample. The CDR3, as DNA: TGTGCCAGCAGCCCGCGGGCGGGTTTGATTAATGAAAAACTGTTTTTT. Residues: CASSPRAGLINEKLFF. The chain has TRBV7-6 and TRBJ1-4; D is uncertain. CDR1 is SGHVS and CDR2 is FNYEAQ in the germline V gene. The CDR3 is made up of 16 amino acids. V lost 5 bases and J 4 bases, leaving 17 bases between the germline ends.

This chain joins TRBV5-1 and TRBJ2-5; TRBD2 aligns across 9 bases. This CDR3 has 13 residues. Germline V gene data show CDR1 as SGHRS and CDR2 as YFSETQ. Losses at the gene ends were 5 bases for V and 4 bases for J; bases not matched to a gene: 3. CDR3 sequence: CASRPTSGETQYF. For the CDR3, the DNA is TGCGCCAGCAGACCGACTAGCGGAGAGACCCAGTACTTC.

V and J are TRBV9 and TRBJ2-1; TRBD2 is a possible D gene (5 bases). Germline CDR1 reads SGDLS; CDR2 reads YYNGEE. V gave up 3 bases and J gave up 4 bases, with 11 bases separating them. The CDR3 loop spans 14 amino acids. The chain's CDR3 is CASSGGLVYNEQFF. The CDR3 DNA follows: TGTGCCAGCAGCGGTGGACTGGTTTACAATGAGCAGTTCTTC.

V is TRBV3-1 (or the pseudogene TRBV3-2) and J is TRBJ2-5, with 9 bases that match TRBD2. Germline CDR1 LGHDT, CDR2 YNNKEL (reference sequence). CDR3 size: 23 residues. J was trimmed by 1 base and V by 4 bases; bases with no gene match: 28. DNA of the CDR3: TGTGCCAGCAGCCGGACGTTCCGGTTTGTACCCAGCGGGGGGACCCGAGCCCAAGAGACCCAGTACTTC. This sequence encodes CASSRTFRFVPSGGTRAQETQYF.